This record covers a single TCR beta chain. V was pared by 1 base and J by 4 bases, with 6 bases of the junction left unmatched. The CDR3 is made up of 16 amino acids. Looked up from germline, CDR1 is MGHRA and CDR2 is YSYEKL. The data were obtained in a study of blood T cell repertoires in COVID-19. Clones were read by immunoSEQ multiplex PCR, and TCRdb kept only the in-frame ones, dropping some. Of about 28,000 clones detected, roughly 87% appear once; the ten largest clones hold around 5%. The clonotype originates from a man in his 60s with active COVID-19. Sequencing was performed on peripheral blood. This chain connects TRBV4-1 to TRBJ2-5, with 10 bases fitting TRBD2. The CDR3: CASSQAKRGGRETQYF. The CDR3 DNA follows: TGCGCCAGCAGCCAAGCTAAGCGGGGGGGCAGAGAGACCCAGTACTTC.